These 23 T cell receptor beta chains originate from one sample sequenced in a study of vaccination and CD4 T cells after COVID-19. These TCRs are of unknown antigen specificity. Treatment given: roughly ten-day PBMC culture with coronavirus spike peptide pools or control peptides (ViraFEST assay). An Oncomine TCR Beta short-read assay was used to sequence the DNA from cultured CD4+ T cells. One entry per CDR3 protein, called by TCRdb with MiXCR from the PCR reads. Of about 18,000 distinct CDR3 sequences detected, about 70% appear once; the ten largest clones hold 5.5%. The sample consisted of CD4+ T cells from blood, cultured in vitro. These receptor sequences come from a human donor who had recovered from COVID-19.

This clonotype was recorded once. V usage is TRBV20-1 and J usage is TRBJ2-7, with D perhaps TRBD1 (7 bases). Trimming shortened V by 6 bases and J by 2 bases, and 11 bases separated the two germline ends. Germline V gene lookup returns CDR1 DFQATT and CDR2 SNEGSKA (reference sequence). This CDR3 comprises 12 residues. In nucleotides, the CDR3 is TGCAGTGCCCGGGGGACAGCCTACGAGCAGTACTTC. It yields the protein CSARGTAYEQYF.

The J gene is TRBJ2-7, the V gene TRBV2; the D gene is possibly TRBD2 (5 bases). The CDR3 runs to 15 residues. V was shortened by 3 bases and J by 0 bases, with 12 bases between the two germline ends. In germline, CDR1 is SNHLY, CDR2 FYNNEI. CDR3 DNA sequence: TGTGCCAGCAGTGAGAGGGCCGTAAGCTCCTACGAGCAGTACTTC. Amino acid sequence: CASSERAVSSYEQYF.

The J gene is TRBJ1-4, the V gene TRBV7-2, with unresolved D. Germline V gene data show CDR1 as SGHTA and CDR2 as FQGNSA. The CDR3 consists of 15 residues. The V end lost 5 bases, the J end lost 0 bases, and 10 bases lay between the germline ends. The CDR3 coding sequence is TGTGCCAGCAGCACGCGGCCTGCAACTAATGAAAAACTGTTTTTT. Translated, it gives CASSTRPATNEKLFF.

The chain has TRBV10-3 and TRBJ1-5, with unresolved D. The length of the CDR3 is 15 residues. Germline CDR1 and CDR2: ENHRY and SYGVKD. Deletions cut 0 bases from V and 3 bases from J, with 9 bases between. The CDR3 DNA reads as TGTGCCATCAGTGAGTCTTCAGGTTTCAATCAGCCCCAGCATTTT. Its translation is CAISESSGFNQPQHF.

This clonotype was detected once. V and J are TRBV7-9 and TRBJ2-5; TRBD2 agrees at 9 bases. CDR1 SEHNR and CDR2 FQNEAQ come from the germline V gene (reference sequence). Losses at the gene ends were 5 bases for V and 4 bases for J; bases not matched to a gene: 14. The CDR3 is 17 residues long. The CDR3 DNA is TGTGCCAGCAGCCAGGCCGGGACTAGCTATTTTTTAGAGACCCAGTACTTC. Residues: CASSQAGTSYFLETQYF.

The chain joins TRBV28 to TRBJ1-5; a weak D match, TRBD1 (5 bases). Trimming shortened V by 4 bases and J by 7 bases, and 17 bases separated the two germline ends. Germline V CDR1 and CDR2: MDHEN, SYDVKM. This CDR3 has 15 amino acids. This chain's CDR3 is CASSSPRQPRQPQHF. As DNA, the CDR3 is TGTGCCAGCAGTTCGCCCCGACAGCCGAGGCAGCCCCAGCATTTT. Supplemented by reference TRBV28 and TRBJ1-5, the full variable domain reads DVKVTQSSRYLVKRTGEKVFLECVQDMDHENMFWYRQDPGLGLRLIYFSYDVKMKEKGDIPEGYSVSREKKERFSLILESASTNQTSMYLCASSSPRQPRQPQHFGDGTRLSIL.

This chain uses TRBV28 with TRBJ1-5; D is ambiguous. Germline assignment: CDR1 MDHEN and CDR2 SYDVKM. The length of the CDR3 is 13 residues. With 2 bases removed from V and 7 bases from J, the gap between germline ends came to 9 bases. Written as DNA, the CDR3 is TGTGCCAGCAGTTTAGTCAGTCTGCAGCCCCAGCATTTT. Translation gives CASSLVSLQPQHF. Together with reference TRBV28 and TRBJ1-5, the CDR3 gives the full variable domain: DVKVTQSSRYLVKRTGEKVFLECVQDMDHENMFWYRQDPGLGLRLIYFSYDVKMKEKGDIPEGYSVSREKKERFSLILESASTNQTSMYLCASSLVSLQPQHFGDGTRLSIL.

DNA of the CDR3: TGCAGTGCTAGAAATCGGGGCCTCGCGAACACCGGGGAGCTGTTTTTT. Encoded protein: CSARNRGLANTGELFF. The chain uses TRBV20-1 and TRBJ2-2; D may match TRBD1 or TRBD2 (5 bases each). With 2 bases removed from V and 0 bases from J, the gap between germline ends came to 13 bases. Germline V gives CDR1 DFQATT, CDR2 SNEGSKA (reference sequence). The CDR3 is 16 residues long.

The V gene is TRBV21-1, the J gene TRBJ1-1; TRBD1, the table's D call, lacks a check against the DNA. TRBV21-1 constitutes a pseudogene. The CDR3 is 15 residues long. CDR3 residues: CASSKPTARGTEAFF. CDR3 DNA sequence: TGTGCCAGCAGCAAGCCTACAGCCCGGGGCACTGAAGCTTTCTTT.

This clonotype turned up a few times. J is TRBJ1-5 and V is TRBV10-3, with D unclear. The CDR3 spans 13 residues. V lost 11 bases and J lost 4, with 15 bases in between. Germline values: CDR1 ENHRY, CDR2 SYGVKD. CDR3 sequence: CAHQKESNQPQHF. For the CDR3, the DNA is TGTGCCCATCAAAAAGAAAGTAATCAGCCCCAGCATTTT.

V gene TRBV7-8 combines with J gene TRBJ2-5; D ambiguous. V was trimmed by 1 base and J by 4 bases, leaving 10 bases between them. The CDR3 spans 14 residues. Germline CDR1 reads SGHVS; CDR2 reads FQNEAQ. The CDR3 loop is CASSLVPGIETQYF. CDR3 coding DNA: TGTGCCAGCAGCTTAGTCCCTGGAATAGAGACCCAGTACTTC.

The rearrangement uses TRBV7-2 and TRBJ2-7; 14 bases are shared with TRBD2. The CDR3 runs 18 residues. CDR1 and CDR2 from the germline V gene are SGHTA and FQGNSA. V lost 2 bases to trimming and J lost 3 bases; unmatched junction nucleotides: 9. Written as DNA, the CDR3 is TGTGCCAGCAGCTTACGTATTCCGGGACTAGCGGGAGTCTACGAGCAGTACTTC. Its protein product is CASSLRIPGLAGVYEQYF.

This clonotype was observed a handful of times. The chain joins TRBV7-2 to TRBJ2-5; the match to TRBD1 covers 7 bases. Germline V gene sequence: CDR1 SGHTA, CDR2 FQGNSA. V lost 5 bases to trimming and J lost 5 bases; unmatched junction nucleotides: 8. The CDR3 extends over 14 amino acids. CDR3 region: CASSPQGNLETQYF. CDR3 bases: TGTGCCAGCAGCCCACAGGGGAATTTGGAGACCCAGTACTTC.

The rearrangement links TRBV3-1 to TRBJ1-6, with D possibly matching TRBD1 (5 bases). The CDR3 consists of 15 residues. The germline V gene encodes CDR1 LGHDT and CDR2 YNNKEL (reference sequence). Trimming cost V 1 base and J 7 bases, with 11 bases left between them. CDR3 amino acids: CASSQVETGNSPLHF. The CDR3 nucleotides are TGTGCCAGCAGCCAAGTTGAAACAGGCAATTCACCCCTCCACTTT. The full variable domain, with the rest looked up from reference TRBV3-1 and TRBJ1-6, is DTAVSQTPKYLVTQMGNDKSIKCEQNLGHDTMYWYKQDSKKFLKIMFSYNNKELIINETVPNRFSPKSPDKAHLNLHINSLELGDSAVYFCASSQVETGNSPLHFGNGTRLTVT.

The chain carries TRBV5-1 and TRBJ2-7, with D possibly TRBD1 on 6 matching bases. Trimming left V 0 bases short and J 3 bases short, with 7 bases between. The CDR3 sequence is 13 residues long. Germline CDR1 SGHRS, CDR2 YFSETQ. The CDR3 loop reads CASSLGQDYEQYF. Here the CDR3 DNA reads TGCGCCAGCAGCTTGGGACAGGACTACGAGCAGTACTTC.

The V and J genes are TRBV7-2 and TRBJ2-7; perhaps TRBD2 as D (7 bases). V was pared by 5 bases and J by 2 bases, with 16 bases between. The CDR3 has 15 residues. Germline CDR1 is SGHTA and CDR2 is FQGNSA. CDR3 in amino acids: CASSPRGAGAYEQYF. For the CDR3, the DNA is TGTGCCAGCAGCCCCCGGGGGGCCGGGGCCTACGAGCAGTACTTC.

This clonotype was detected only once. The rearrangement uses TRBV7-9 and TRBJ1-5; 9 bases map to TRBD1. The CDR3 is 14 residues long. The J segment lost 8 bases and the V segment lost 8 bases, leaving 10 bases of the junction unmatched. Germline CDR1 reads SEHNR; CDR2 reads FQNEAQ (reference sequence). CDR3 coding DNA: TGTGCCAGCCGAGACACAGGGGGCTTGAAGCCCCAGCATTTT. It codes for CASRDTGGLKPQHF.

The genes are TRBV20-1 and TRBJ1-1; a weak D match, TRBD1 (6 bases). CDR1 and CDR2 (germline): DFQATT, SNEGSKA (reference sequence). V lost 0 bases and J lost 11, with 19 bases in between. The CDR3 is made up of 14 amino acids. CDR3 DNA: TGCAGTGCTAGAGATACGGGACACCGGATTAGGGCTTTCTTT. This encodes CSARDTGHRIRAFF.

V usage is TRBV27 and J usage is TRBJ2-3, with D unresolved. Trimming cost V 6 bases and J 4 bases, with 20 bases left between them. The length of the CDR3 is 16 residues. CDR1 and CDR2 from the germline V gene are MNHEY and SMNVEV (reference sequence). CDR3 protein: CASSSLVGLSSDTQYF. The CDR3 nucleotides are TGTGCCAGCAGCAGTTTGGTCGGGTTATCATCAGATACGCAGTATTTT.

This clonotype was recorded only once. This rearrangement joins TRBV18 to TRBJ1-2; the match to TRBD1 covers 8 bases. V lost 5 bases, J lost 6 bases, and 5 bases stayed unmatched. Germline assignment: CDR1 KGHSH and CDR2 LQKENI. The CDR3 consists of 13 residues. CDR3 loop: CASSRTGIDGYTF. The CDR3 DNA reads as TGTGCCAGCTCAAGGACAGGGATTGATGGCTACACCTTC.

This clonotype was detected only once. V gene TRBV20-1 combines with J gene TRBJ1-4, with TRBD1 matching 9 bases. CDR1 DFQATT and CDR2 SNEGSKA come from the germline V gene (reference sequence). V lost 6 bases, J lost 6 bases, and 5 bases stayed unmatched. The length of the CDR3 is 13 residues. The DNA for the CDR3 is TGCAGTGCACAACAGGGGGCGTATGAAAAACTGTTTTTT. Its translation: CSAQQGAYEKLFF.

V gene TRBV7-2 combines with J gene TRBJ1-1; no definite D call. V was cut by 1 base and J by 7 bases, with 10 bases left in between. Germline assignment: CDR1 SGHTA and CDR2 FQGNSA. CDR3 size: 13 residues. The CDR3 DNA reads TGTGCCAGCAGCTTAGTGGGGTTGGGTGAAGCTTTCTTT. Its protein is CASSLVGLGEAFF.

This clonotype occurred once. J is TRBJ2-3 and V is TRBV20-1, with D hard to call. V lost 0 bases, J lost 7 bases, and 5 bases lay in between. Germline CDR1 is DFQATT and CDR2 is SNEGSKA (reference sequence). This CDR3 region has 11 residues. The CDR3 sequence: CSARDSNTQYF. The DNA for the CDR3 is TGCAGTGCTAGAGATTCTAATACGCAGTATTTT.